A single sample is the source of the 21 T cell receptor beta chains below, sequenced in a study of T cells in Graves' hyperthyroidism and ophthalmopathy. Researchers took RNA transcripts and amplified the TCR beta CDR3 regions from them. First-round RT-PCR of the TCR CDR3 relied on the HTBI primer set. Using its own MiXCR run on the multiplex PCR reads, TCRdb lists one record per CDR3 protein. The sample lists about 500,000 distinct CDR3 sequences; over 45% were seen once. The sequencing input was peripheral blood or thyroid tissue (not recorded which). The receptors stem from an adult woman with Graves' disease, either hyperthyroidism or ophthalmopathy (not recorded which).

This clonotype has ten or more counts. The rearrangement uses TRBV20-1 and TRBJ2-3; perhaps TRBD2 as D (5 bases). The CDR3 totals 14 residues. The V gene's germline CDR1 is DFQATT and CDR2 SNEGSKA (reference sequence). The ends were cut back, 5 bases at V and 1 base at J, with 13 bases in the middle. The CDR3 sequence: CSAPLDWGTDTQYF. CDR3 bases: TGCAGTGCTCCGTTGGACTGGGGCACAGATACGCAGTATTTT.

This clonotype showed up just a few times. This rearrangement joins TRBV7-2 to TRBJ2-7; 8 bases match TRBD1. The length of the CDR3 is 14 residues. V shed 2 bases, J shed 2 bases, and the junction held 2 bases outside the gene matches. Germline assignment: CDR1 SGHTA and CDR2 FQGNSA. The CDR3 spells CASSLPGGTYEQYF. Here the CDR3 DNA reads TGTGCCAGCAGCTTACCAGGGGGCACCTACGAGCAGTACTTC.

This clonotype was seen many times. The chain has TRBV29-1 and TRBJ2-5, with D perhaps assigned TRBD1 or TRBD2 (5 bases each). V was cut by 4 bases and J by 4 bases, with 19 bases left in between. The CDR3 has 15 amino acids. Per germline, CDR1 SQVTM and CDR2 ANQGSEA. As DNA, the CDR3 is TGCAGCGTTGGGGCGAGGGGTGGGTTCGGAGAGACCCAGTACTTC. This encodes CSVGARGGFGETQYF.

In nucleotides, the CDR3 is TGTGCCAGCAGTGAATTGGTGGCGGGCTACACCTTC. Protein: CASSELVAGYTF. The chain links TRBV6-6 to TRBJ1-2; no firm D call. V gave up 5 bases and J gave up 8 bases, with 12 bases separating them. CDR3 length: 12 residues. Germline loops: CDR1 MNHNY, CDR2 SVGAGI (reference sequence).

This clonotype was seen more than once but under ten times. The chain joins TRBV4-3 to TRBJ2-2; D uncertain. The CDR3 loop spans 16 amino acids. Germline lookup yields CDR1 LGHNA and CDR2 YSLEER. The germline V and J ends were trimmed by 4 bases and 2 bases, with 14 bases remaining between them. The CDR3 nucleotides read TGCGCCAGCAGCCCCTTGGAGCACTTTAACACCGGGGAGCTGTTTTTT. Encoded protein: CASSPLEHFNTGELFF.

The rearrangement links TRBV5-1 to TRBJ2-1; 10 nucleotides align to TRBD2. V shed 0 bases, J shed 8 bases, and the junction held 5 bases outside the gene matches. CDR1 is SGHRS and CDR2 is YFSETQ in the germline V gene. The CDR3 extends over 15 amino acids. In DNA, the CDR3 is TGCGCCAGCAGCTTGGTAGCGGGAGGCCCGGATGAGCAGTTCTTC. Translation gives CASSLVAGGPDEQFF. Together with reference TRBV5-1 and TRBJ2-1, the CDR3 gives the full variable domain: KAGVTQTPRYLIKTRGQQVTLSCSPISGHRSVSWYQQTPGQGLQFLFEYFSETQRNKGNFPGRFSGRQFSNSRSEMNVSTLELGDSALYLCASSLVAGGPDEQFFGPGTRLTVL.

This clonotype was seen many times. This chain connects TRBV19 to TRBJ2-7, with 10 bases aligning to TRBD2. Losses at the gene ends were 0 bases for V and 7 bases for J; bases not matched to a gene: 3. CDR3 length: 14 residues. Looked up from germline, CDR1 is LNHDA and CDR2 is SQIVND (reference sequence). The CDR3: CASSIDSGRLEQYF. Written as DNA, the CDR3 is TGTGCCAGTAGTATAGATAGCGGGAGGCTTGAGCAGTACTTC. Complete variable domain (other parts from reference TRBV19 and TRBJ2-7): DGGITQSPKYLFRKEGQNVTLSCEQNLNHDAMYWYRQDPGQGLRLIYYSQIVNDFQKGDIAEGYSVSREKKESFPLTVTSAQKNPTAFYLCASSIDSGRLEQYFGPGTRLTVT.

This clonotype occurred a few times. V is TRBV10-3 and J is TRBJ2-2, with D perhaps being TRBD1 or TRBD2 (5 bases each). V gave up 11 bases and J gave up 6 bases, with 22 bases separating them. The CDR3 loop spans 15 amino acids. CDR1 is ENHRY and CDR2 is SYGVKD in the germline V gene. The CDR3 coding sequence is TGTGCCTCCCAAGGGGCAGGGCTGGGAGCCGGGGAGCTGTTTTTT. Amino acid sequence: CASQGAGLGAGELFF.

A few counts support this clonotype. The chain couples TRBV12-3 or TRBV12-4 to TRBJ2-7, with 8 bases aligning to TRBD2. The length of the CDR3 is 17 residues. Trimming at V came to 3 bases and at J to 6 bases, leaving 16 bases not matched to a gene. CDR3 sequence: CASSFSNLAGYHSEQYF. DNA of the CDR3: TGTGCCAGCAGTTTCTCAAACTTAGCGGGATACCACTCCGAGCAGTACTTC.

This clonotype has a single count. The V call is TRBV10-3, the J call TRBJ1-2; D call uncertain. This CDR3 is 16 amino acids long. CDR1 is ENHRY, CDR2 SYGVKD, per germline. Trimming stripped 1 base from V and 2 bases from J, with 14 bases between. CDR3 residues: CAISEWAIKRNYGYTF. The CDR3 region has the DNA TGTGCCATCAGTGAGTGGGCTATCAAGCGGAACTATGGCTACACCTTC.

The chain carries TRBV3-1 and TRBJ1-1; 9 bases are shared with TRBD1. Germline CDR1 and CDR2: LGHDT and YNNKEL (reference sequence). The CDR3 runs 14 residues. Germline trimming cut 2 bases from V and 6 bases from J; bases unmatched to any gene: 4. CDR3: CASSQRDRESEAFF. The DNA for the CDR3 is TGTGCCAGCAGCCAACGGGACAGGGAGTCTGAAGCTTTCTTT.

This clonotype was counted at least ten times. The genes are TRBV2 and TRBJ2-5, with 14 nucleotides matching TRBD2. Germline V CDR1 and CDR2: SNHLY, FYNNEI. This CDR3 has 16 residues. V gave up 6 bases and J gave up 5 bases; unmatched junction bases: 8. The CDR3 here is CASRPPGLAGAETQYF. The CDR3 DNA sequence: TGTGCCAGCAGGCCCCCGGGACTAGCGGGAGCGGAGACCCAGTACTTC.

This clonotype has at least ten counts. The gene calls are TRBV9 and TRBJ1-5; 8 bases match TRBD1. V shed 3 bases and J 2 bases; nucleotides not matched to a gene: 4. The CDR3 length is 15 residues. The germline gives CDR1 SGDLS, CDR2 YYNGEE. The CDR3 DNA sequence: TGTGCCAGCAGCGGCCCGGGACAGGGCAATCAGCCCCAGCATTTT. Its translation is CASSGPGQGNQPQHF.

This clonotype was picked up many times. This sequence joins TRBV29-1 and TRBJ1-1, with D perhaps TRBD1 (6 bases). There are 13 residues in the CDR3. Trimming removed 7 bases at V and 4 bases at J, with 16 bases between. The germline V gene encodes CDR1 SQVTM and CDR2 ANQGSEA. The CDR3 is CSARKQGTTEAFF. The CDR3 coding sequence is TGCAGCGCTCGGAAACAGGGCACCACTGAAGCTTTCTTT.

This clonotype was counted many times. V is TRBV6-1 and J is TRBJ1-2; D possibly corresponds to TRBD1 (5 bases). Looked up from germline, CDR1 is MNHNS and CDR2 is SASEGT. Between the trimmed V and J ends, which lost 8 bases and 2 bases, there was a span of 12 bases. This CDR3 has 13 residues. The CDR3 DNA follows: TGTGCCAGCCTGCGACAGCAGAACTATGGCTACACCTTC. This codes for CASLRQQNYGYTF.

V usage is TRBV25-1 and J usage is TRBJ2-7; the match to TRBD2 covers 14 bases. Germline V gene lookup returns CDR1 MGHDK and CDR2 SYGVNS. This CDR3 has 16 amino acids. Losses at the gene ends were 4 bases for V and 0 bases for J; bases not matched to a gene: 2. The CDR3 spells CASSGLAGGSSYEQYF. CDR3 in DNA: TGTGCCAGCAGTGGACTAGCGGGAGGGAGCTCCTACGAGCAGTACTTC.

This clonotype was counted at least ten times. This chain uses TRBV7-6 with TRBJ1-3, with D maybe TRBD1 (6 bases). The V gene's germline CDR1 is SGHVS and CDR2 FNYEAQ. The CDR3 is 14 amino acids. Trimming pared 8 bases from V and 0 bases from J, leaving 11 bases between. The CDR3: CASAQGGSGNTIYF. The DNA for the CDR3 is TGTGCCAGCGCACAAGGGGGCTCTGGAAACACCATATATTTT. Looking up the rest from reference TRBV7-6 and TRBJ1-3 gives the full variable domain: GAGVSQSPRYKVTKRGQDVALRCDPISGHVSLYWYRQALGQGPEFLTYFNYEAQQDKSGLPNDRFSAERPEGSISTLTIQRTEQRDSAMYRCASAQGGSGNTIYFGEGSWLTVV.

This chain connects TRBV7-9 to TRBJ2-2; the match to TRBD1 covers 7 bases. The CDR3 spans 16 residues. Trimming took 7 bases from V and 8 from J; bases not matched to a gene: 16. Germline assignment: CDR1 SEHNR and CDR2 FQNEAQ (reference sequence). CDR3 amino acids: CASNSDRDRISGELFF. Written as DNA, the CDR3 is TGTGCCAGCAACTCCGACAGGGATCGGATCTCGGGGGAGCTGTTTTTT.

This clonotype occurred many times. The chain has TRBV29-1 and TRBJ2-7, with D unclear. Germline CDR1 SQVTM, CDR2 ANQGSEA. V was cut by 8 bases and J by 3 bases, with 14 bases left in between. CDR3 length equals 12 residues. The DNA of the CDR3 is TGCAGCTCTTTGACACTCGACTACGAGCAGTACTTC. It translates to CSSLTLDYEQYF.

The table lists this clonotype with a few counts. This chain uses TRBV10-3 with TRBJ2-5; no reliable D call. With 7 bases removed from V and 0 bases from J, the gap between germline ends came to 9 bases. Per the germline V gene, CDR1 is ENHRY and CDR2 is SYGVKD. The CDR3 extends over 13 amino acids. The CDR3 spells CAIKDGYQETQYF. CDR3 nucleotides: TGTGCCATCAAGGACGGTTACCAAGAGACCCAGTACTTC.

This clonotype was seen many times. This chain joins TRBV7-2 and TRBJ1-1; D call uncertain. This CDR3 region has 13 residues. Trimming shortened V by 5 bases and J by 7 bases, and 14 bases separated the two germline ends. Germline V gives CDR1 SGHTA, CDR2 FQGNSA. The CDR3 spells CASSLEVGHEAFF. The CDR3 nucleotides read TGTGCCAGCAGCCTTGAGGTTGGGCATGAAGCTTTCTTT.